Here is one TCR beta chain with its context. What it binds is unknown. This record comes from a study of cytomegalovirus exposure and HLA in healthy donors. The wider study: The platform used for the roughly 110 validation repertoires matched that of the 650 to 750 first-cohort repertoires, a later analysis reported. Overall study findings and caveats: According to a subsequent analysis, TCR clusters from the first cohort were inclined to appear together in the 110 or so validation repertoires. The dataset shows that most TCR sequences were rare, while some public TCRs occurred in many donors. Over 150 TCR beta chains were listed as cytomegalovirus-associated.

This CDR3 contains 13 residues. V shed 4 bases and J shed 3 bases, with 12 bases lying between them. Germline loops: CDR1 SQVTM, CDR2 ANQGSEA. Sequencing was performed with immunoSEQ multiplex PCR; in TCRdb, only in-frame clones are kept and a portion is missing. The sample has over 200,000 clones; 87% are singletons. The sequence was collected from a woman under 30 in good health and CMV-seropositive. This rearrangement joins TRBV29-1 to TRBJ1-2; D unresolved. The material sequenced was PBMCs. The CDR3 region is CSVAQRLDYGYTF. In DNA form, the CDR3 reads TGCAGCGTTGCTCAGAGACTTGACTATGGCTACACCTTC. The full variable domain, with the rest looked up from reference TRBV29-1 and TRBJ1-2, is SAVISQKPSRDICQRGTSLTIQCQVDSQVTMMFWYRQQPGQSLTLIATANQGSEATYESGFVIDKFPISRPNLTFSTLTVSNMSPEDSSIYLCSVAQRLDYGYTFGSGTRLTVV.